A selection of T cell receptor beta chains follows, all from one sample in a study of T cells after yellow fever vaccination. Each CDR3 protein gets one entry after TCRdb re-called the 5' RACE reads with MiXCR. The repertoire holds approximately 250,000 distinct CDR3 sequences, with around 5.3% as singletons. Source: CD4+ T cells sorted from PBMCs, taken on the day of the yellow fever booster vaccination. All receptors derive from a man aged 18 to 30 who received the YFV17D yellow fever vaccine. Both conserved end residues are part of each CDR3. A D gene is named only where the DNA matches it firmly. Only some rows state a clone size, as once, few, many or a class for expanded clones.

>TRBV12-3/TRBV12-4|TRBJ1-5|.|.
TGTGCCAGCACCGTGGGGGGGCCCCAGCCCCAGCATTTT
CASTVGGPQPQHF
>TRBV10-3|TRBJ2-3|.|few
TGTGCCATCACGCACAGGACCACAGATACGCAGTATTTT
CAITHRTTDTQYF
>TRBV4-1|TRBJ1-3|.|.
TGCGCCAGCAGCCAGGGGCGGAAGTTATCTGGAAACACCATATATTTT
CASSQGRKLSGNTIYF
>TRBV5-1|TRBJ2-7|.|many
TGCGCCAGCAGCTTCCATCTAGGCGAATACGAGCAGTACTTC
CASSFHLGEYEQYF
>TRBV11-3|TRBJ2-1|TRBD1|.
TGTGCCAGCAGCCGGGACAGACACAATGAGCAGTTCTTC
CASSRDRHNEQFF
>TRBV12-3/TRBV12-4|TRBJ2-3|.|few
TGTGCCAGCAGTTTAGGGCGGTCTGGGGATACGCAGTATTTT
CASSLGRSGDTQYF
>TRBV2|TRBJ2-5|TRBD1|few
TGTGCCAGCCAGGGACAGGGGCAGACCCAGTACTTC
CASQGQGQTQYF
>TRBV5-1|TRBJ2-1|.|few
TGCGCCAGCAGCTTGGTCGCGGGGCAGTACAATGAGCAGTTCTTC
CASSLVAGQYNEQFF
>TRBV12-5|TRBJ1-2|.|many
TGTGCTAGTGGTTTCCCGGACAGCGACTATGGCTACACCTTC
CASGFPDSDYGYTF
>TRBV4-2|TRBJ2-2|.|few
TGTGCCAGCAGCCAAGACCCCGGCGGGGGCGCGAACACCGGGGAGCTGTTTTTT
CASSQDPGGGANTGELFF
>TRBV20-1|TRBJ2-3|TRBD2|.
TGCAGTGCCGGACTAGCGGGGCCCACAGATACGCAGTATTTT
CSAGLAGPTDTQYF
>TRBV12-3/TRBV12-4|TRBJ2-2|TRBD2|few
TGTGCCAGCAGTTTTTTTAGCGGGGGGCCCGGGGAGCTGTTTTTT
CASSFFSGGPGELFF
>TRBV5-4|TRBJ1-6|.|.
TGTGCCAGCAGCTTGGAGACGCGTAAGGGCCTAGCACCCCTCCACTTT
CASSLETRKGLAPLHF
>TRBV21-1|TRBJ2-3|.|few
TGTGCCAGCAGCAAAGAAATTCTCCAGGGGAGAAGAGATACGCAGTATTTT
CASSKEILQGRRDTQYF
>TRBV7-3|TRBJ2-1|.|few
TGTGCCAGCAGCCCCCGGGGATTCGGGTCCAATGAGCAGTTCTTC
CASSPRGFGSNEQFF